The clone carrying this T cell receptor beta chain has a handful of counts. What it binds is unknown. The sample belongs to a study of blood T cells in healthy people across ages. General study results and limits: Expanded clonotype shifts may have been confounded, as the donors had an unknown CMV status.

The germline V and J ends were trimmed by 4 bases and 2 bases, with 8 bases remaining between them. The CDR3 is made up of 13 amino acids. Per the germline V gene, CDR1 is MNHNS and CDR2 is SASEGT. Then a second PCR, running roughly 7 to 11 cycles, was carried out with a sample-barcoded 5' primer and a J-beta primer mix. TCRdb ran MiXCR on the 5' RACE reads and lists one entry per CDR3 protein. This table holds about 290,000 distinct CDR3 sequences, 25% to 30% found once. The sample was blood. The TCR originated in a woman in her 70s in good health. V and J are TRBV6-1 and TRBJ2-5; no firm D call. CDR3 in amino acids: CASSVVGQETQYF. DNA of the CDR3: TGTGCCAGCAGTGTCGTAGGGCAAGAGACCCAGTACTTC.